This is a list of T cell receptor beta chains from one sample in a study of shared clonotypes between healthy human individuals. This table comes from immunoSEQ multiplex PCR, and its TCRdb copy is limited to in-frame clones, with some not included. Seen here are about 2.4 million clones, over 85% observed once, and the top ten hold around 0.37%. Sequencing was carried out using naive CD4+ T cells from PBMCs. The receptors originated from a man between 18 and 35 years old in good health. Some clones in this sample may be carry-over from other donors' samples. Each CDR3 is given without its conserved first and last residue.

>TRBV19|TRBJ1-5
ASSIDPKYRLNQPQH
>TRBV28|TRBJ2-3
ASSSILAGGTDTQY
>TRBV7-3|TRBJ2-5
ASSLLPQETQY
>TRBV27|TRBJ2-7
ASSLGVVTEQY
>TRBV5-1|TRBJ2-1
ASSFTVSSSYNEQF
>TRBV6-6|TRBJ2-7
ASSYWDLYEQY
>TRBV5-1|TRBJ1-1
ASSEILGRNTEAF
>TRBV30|TRBJ2-7
AWRTRTGYYEQY
>TRBV7-3|TRBJ2-3
ASSYDRVPDTQY
>TRBV5-1|TRBJ1-1
ASSTQANTEAF
>TRBV12-5|TRBJ2-3
ASGLTSGTDTQY
>TRBV23-1|TRBJ2-5
ASSPVLVGSPETQY
>TRBV5-1|TRBJ2-1
ASSRQLAGGPDEQF
>TRBV29-1|TRBJ1-4
SVKGGGNEKLF
>TRBV2|TRBJ1-3
ASTRDRDDTIY
>TRBV30|TRBJ1-1
AWSVGQGPLENTEAF
>TRBV9|TRBJ1-2
ASSASGQGYGYT
>TRBV29-1|TRBJ2-3
SVGPQGADTQY
>TRBV5-1|TRBJ1-1
ASRDRENTEAF
>TRBV5-1|TRBJ1-2
ASSIDRDVYGYT
>TRBV28|TRBJ1-1
ASSFQAGGYLEAF
>TRBV7-9|TRBJ2-3
ASSLSGTDTQY
>TRBV29-1|TRBJ2-3
SVGGAVADTQY
>TRBV6-6|TRBJ1-1
ASSYSGVGNTEAF
>TRBV7-6|TRBJ1-5
ASSLLGGQPQH
>TRBV4-1|TRBJ1-3
ASSQPTGGWTGNAIY
>TRBV18|TRBJ2-5
ASSPISTGTQKGTQY
>TRBV29-1|TRBJ2-2
SVEAQGAGELF
>TRBV6-1|TRBJ2-7
ASSVEQGLLLEQY
>TRBV7-2|TRBJ2-5
ASSRGLAGPQETQY
>TRBV7-3|TRBJ2-1
ASSLSSGRANEQF
>TRBV5-1|TRBJ1-4
ASSPNWGRNEKLF